The sequence of this T cell receptor (beta chain) was determined in a study of blood T cell repertoires in COVID-19. Study background: Specimens from acute and convalescent COVID-19 originated in the United States, Italy and Spain. PBMCs, B-cell-depleted T cells, or T cells provided the cDNA or gDNA that made up the material.

This CDR3 comprises 15 residues. The V and J ends lost 5 bases and 4 bases, in that order; junction bases with no gene match: 10. CDR1 and CDR2 (germline): LNHDA, SQIVND (reference sequence). This clone was seen repeatedly, ten times or more. Per the original methods: Reference gene primers were amplified, and this amplification served to estimate nucleated cell counts. Measured with immunoSEQ multiplex PCR; TCRdb has only the in-frame clones, and not every one. The DNA gave D and trimming, while V, J and clone size come from that table. The sample lists some 75,000 clones; more than 75% were seen once.

The rearrangement joins TRBV19 to TRBJ2-5; 7 bases are shared with TRBD2. Sequenced material: peripheral blood. The receptor comes from a woman over 75 with active or convalescent COVID-19. Here the CDR3 reads CASSAQSGGGETQYF. In DNA form, the CDR3 reads TGTGCCAGTAGTGCCCAAAGTGGGGGGGGAGAGACCCAGTACTTC.